Reported below is one TCR beta chain. Antigen unknown. 60 Vbeta and 13 Jbeta primers were used in PCR. TCRdb's table, derived via immunoSEQ multiplex PCR, lists solely in-frame clones and lacks some. The sample has about 130,000 clones; approximately 80% are singletons. Germline-derived CDR1 and CDR2 are MNHEY and SMNVEV (reference sequence). This CDR3 contains 15 residues. These data are taken from a study of cytomegalovirus exposure and HLA in healthy donors. Study-wide findings and caveats: In an earlier analysis, productive rearrangement rates for most beta V segments clustered near 87% or 30%. Across donors, presence/absence analyses took sequencing depth to be roughly uniform.

Participants comprised healthy donors of bone marrow. Sequenced: PBMCs. This chain uses TRBV27 with TRBJ2-5; 9 bases map to TRBD1. The DNA end favors TRBJ2-7, so the J call may be wrong. The TCR originated in a human donor in good health. CDR3: CASSFLGTGKPEQYF. As DNA, the CDR3 is TGTGCCAGCAGTTTTTTAGGGACAGGGAAACCCGAGCAGTACTTC.